These 2 T cell receptor beta chains were all obtained from the same sample, sequenced in a study of post-analysis software for immune sequencing data. Study observations and caveats: Several TRBV segments (TRBV5-6, TRBV5-1 and TRBV20-1 among them) occurred more frequently in patients than in controls.

These TCRs' antigens remain unknown. TCR beta cDNA libraries included unique molecular identifiers. TCRdb used MiXCR to reprocess the PCR reads, holding one entry per CDR3 protein. Of approximately 630,000 distinct CDR3 sequences in the sample, roughly three fifths were seen once. The material sequenced was blood. Receptor source: a girl aged 2 to 10 with multiple sclerosis.

This clonotype was recorded a few times. The chain is built from TRBV27 and TRBJ1-5; 7 bases are a match to TRBD1. The junction had 11 bases not matched to a gene; V was cut back by 5 bases and J by 4 bases. CDR3 length equals 16 residues. Germline CDR1 and CDR2: MNHEY and SMNVEV (reference sequence). CDR3 loop: CASSEWPTGLNQPQHF. CDR3 bases: TGTGCCAGCAGTGAGTGGCCGACAGGGCTGAATCAGCCCCAGCATTTT.

J is TRBJ2-1 and V is TRBV29-1, with 7 bases fitting TRBD2. With 4 bases clipped from V and 9 bases from J, the junction kept 15 bases outside the gene matches. Per the germline V gene, CDR1 is SQVTM and CDR2 is ANQGSEA. CDR3 length: 15 amino acids. CDR3 nucleotides: TGCAGCGTTGTCGGGAGGCGGCTCAGGGTAGGTGAGCAGTTCTTC. This codes for CSVVGRRLRVGEQFF.